This TCR beta chain was identified during a study of somatic mutations in cytotoxic T cells in rheumatoid arthritis. With V trimmed by 8 bases and J by 5 bases, 12 bases remained unmatched. The length of the CDR3 is 16 residues. In germline, CDR1 is MDHEN, CDR2 SYDVKM. Measured with immunoSEQ multiplex PCR; TCRdb has only the in-frame clones, and not every one. The sample lists 20,000 or so clones; 75% to 90% were seen once. The clonotype originates from an adult with rheumatoid arthritis. Sequencing was done on a sample of CD8+ T cells sorted from blood. The chain employs TRBV28 and TRBJ2-5, with 12 bases matching TRBD2. The CDR3 loop is CASRTELAGGRETQYF. In nucleotides, the CDR3 is TGTGCCAGCCGAACGGAGCTAGCGGGGGGGCGGGAGACCCAGTACTTC.